A selection of T cell receptor beta chains follows, all from one sample in a study of blood T cell repertoires in COVID-19. Profiled with immunoSEQ multiplex PCR; TCRdb holds only in-frame clones, not every one. The sample yields under 200,000 clones, 81% seen once. The sample comprised PBMCs or T cells enriched from blood (not recorded which). Receptor source: a woman between 40 and 50 years old with acute COVID-19. The CDR3 runs from the conserved cysteine through the conserved F or W.

CDR3: CASSIQGLRSNQPQHF; V: TRBV7-2
CDR3: CASSFGQSYGYTF; V: TRBV5-1
CDR3: CATSSGTVGQETQYF; V: TRBV15
CDR3: CASSTWDPGTGGAFF; V: TRBV19
CDR3: CASSLGPNVLTF; V: TRBV7-9
CDR3: CASSGQGARSRGDGYTF; V: TRBV2
CDR3: CASSLAGGTVNTGELFF; V: TRBV7-2
CDR3: CASTHDRTDTQYF; V: TRBV11-2
CDR3: CASGGQYGAGYTF; V: TRBV14
CDR3: CASSYSTPQNYGYTF; V: TRBV6-5
CDR3: CASSVSQGDTEAFF; V: TRBV9
CDR3: CASSDSIPHF; V: TRBV6-1
CDR3: CASSPPGTGAPFYGYTF; V: TRBV18
CDR3: CATSDTGTGRADTQYF; V: TRBV24-1
CDR3: CASSSGGSQPQHF; V: TRBV2
CDR3: CASSPTVSYTF; V: TRBV12-3/TRBV12-4
CDR3: CATSESGSGTDTQYF; V: TRBV24-1
CDR3: CASSLVLAGDNEQFF; V: TRBV5-1
CDR3: CSVRGGNYGYTF; V: TRBV29-1
CDR3: CASSVDTSKGEQFF; V: TRBV9
CDR3: CASSLGAVGTDTQYF; V: TRBV5-4
CDR3: CASSYYSNQPQHF; V: TRBV27
CDR3: CASSALLNTEAFF; V: TRBV5-1
CDR3: CASSQLLNSPLHF; V: TRBV3-1/TRBV3-2
CDR3: CASSPEPGTSNEQFF; V: TRBV7-3
CDR3: CASSNTGMFREAFF; V: TRBV5-4
CDR3: CASSPSTDTQYF; V: TRBV7-8
CDR3: CASSQEPRGYTF; V: TRBV3-1/TRBV3-2
CDR3: CASRPTGTNYGYTF; V: TRBV27
CDR3: CASSYQDTDTQYF; V: TRBV6-6
CDR3: CASSRTGEGQPQHF; V: TRBV6-5
CDR3: CATSGQGYTQYF; V: TRBV24-1
CDR3: CASSEARSTGRVGELFF; V: TRBV10-1
CDR3: CASSLSWGRDTGELFF; V: TRBV9
CDR3: CASKGSLSSGANVLTF; V: TRBV4-2
CDR3: CASSFGVQPQHF; V: TRBV12-3/TRBV12-4
CDR3: CASSPSTGQDISNQPQHF; V: TRBV4-1
CDR3: CASSENRGRSNTEAFF; V: TRBV10-1
CDR3: CASSQGPDTQYF; V: TRBV2
CDR3: CASSFGGSIDTQYF; V: TRBV11-3
CDR3: CASSASGYSTDTQYF; V: TRBV3-1/TRBV3-2
CDR3: CASSLAGVVRGLTEAFF; V: TRBV5-1
CDR3: CASSLAPGLSTDTQYF; V: TRBV5-1
CDR3: CASSAPEGTGELFF; V: TRBV11-1
CDR3: CASSQRSSYEQYF; V: TRBV3-1/TRBV3-2
CDR3: CASRDSNEKLFF; V: TRBV2
CDR3: CASSLIAGGPYEQYF; V: TRBV7-9
CDR3: CASTLSEDRATEAFF; V: TRBV2
CDR3: CASSLPGATNEKLFF; V: TRBV7-2
CDR3: CASSPSRLAGGNEQFF; V: TRBV7-9
CDR3: CASSVLLNSSTDTQYF; V: TRBV4-2
CDR3: CASSLLVSGNTIYF; V: TRBV5-5
CDR3: CASSTISGRDGETQYF; V: TRBV7-2
CDR3: CASSHGHEKLFF; V: TRBV3-1/TRBV3-2
CDR3: CASSGPGLLYNEQFF; V: TRBV9
CDR3: CASSRGQKEYYGYTF; V: TRBV18
CDR3: CASSFLLGYTF; V: TRBV7-2
CDR3: CASSELAGAGELFF; V: TRBV25-1
CDR3: CASRLQGSQETQYF; V: TRBV5-1